The present T cell receptor beta chain was sequenced within a study of identical twins (TCRdb year 2016). At the level of the whole study: The study deep-sequenced TCR alpha and beta repertoires from monozygotic twins, unrelated adults of various ages and cord blood to test whether fetal clonotypes persist. Replicate twin experiments were performed at different times using different library preparation protocols to rule out contamination.

Only healthy Caucasian donors were included. Three unrelated non-twin adults were additionally sequenced: a male aged 18 to 29, a male aged 50 to 60 and a female aged 50 to 60. Miltenyi CD45RO+ enrichment and human naive T-cell isolation kits were used to isolate memory (CD45RO+) and naive T cells from PBMC. The study at large found these results: Because the same donors could not be followed over many years, the conclusions relied on cross-sectional statistical analysis. In monozygotic twins, recombination models systematically underestimated out-of-frame TCR alpha sharing, but the models matched the sharing seen between unrelated individuals. Excess twin sharing in beta out-of-frame sequences was weaker because fewer shared sequences lowered the signal-to-noise ratio. Zero-insertion analyses could be partly confounded by invariant T cells such as MAIT and iNKT, although diverse VJ usage argued against such confounding for most clonotypes. Out-of-frame TCR alpha sequences shared between twins showed an excess of low generation-probability sequences compared with coincidental sharing between unrelated individuals. Abundant cord blood beta clonotypes carried fewer insertions; young adult naive repertoires showed a weaker similar trend, while memory repertoires showed none.

V loses 0 bases at its end and J loses 8 bases; junction bases beyond the gene matches: 9. From cysteine to phenylalanine, the CDR3 is 15 amino acids long. Here the CDR3 DNA is all that survives: 45 bases in frame from base 1. CDR1 MNHEY and CDR2 SMNVEV were looked up in the germline V gene (reference sequence). The method was 5' RACE. For sequencing, an Illumina HiSeq 2000 was employed. A universal primer binding site was added through template switching, and the final cDNA carried a unique molecular identifier so that TCR cDNA molecules could be counted accurately. First-strand cDNA for TCR alpha and beta chains was synthesized from specific primers in the conserved constant-segment region. Each cDNA library was double barcoded, with a SMART-Mk sample barcode plus Illumina barcodes, to control for contamination. TruSeq adapter sequences and Illumina sample barcodes were added in two successive PCR steps. The TCR alpha and beta cDNA libraries were sequenced on the Illumina HiSeq platform using custom primers. On the authors' methods: MiGEC processed the raw reads to extract unique molecular identifiers, while MiXCR was used to determine the CDR3 positions. For each individual, recombination models were inferred using an EM algorithm with the repgenHMM and IGoR tools. The tcR package in R was used for shared clonotype analysis, with sharing normalized by the product of cloneset sizes. Out-of-frame nonproductive sequences were analyzed to study raw recombination free of thymic and clonal selection effects. Starting from the raw public reads, TCRdb applied fastp trimming at Q25, assembled clones with MiXCR and retained in-frame beta chains. Entries are consolidated by CDR3 protein sequence, retaining the most common genes and DNA. These V and J calls originate from TCRdb's pipeline instead of the authors' own analysis. Within this sample are around 370,000 distinct CDR3 sequences, with about 9% of them counted one time only. The ten largest clones capture approximately 9.3% of the sample.

Comments on this clonotype: Which antigen it targets is not known. No qualities accompany the bases; no much larger clone lies one base away.

The TCR was taken from a woman in her forties or fifties in good health. The chain is made from TRBV27 and TRBJ1-2, with 7 central nucleotides matching TRBD1. The sequencing input was naive T cells sorted from blood. The cell subset or site tag for this specimen amounts to: cells isolated with a human naive T-cell isolation kit. The DNA is TGTGCCAGCAGTTTATCCGGGACAGCAGTAGGCGGCTACACCTTC. Its product reads: CASSLSGTAVGGYTF.